The rows below give T cell receptor beta chains drawn from one sample of a study of regulatory T cells in long-lasting Graves disease. TCRdb reprocessed the multiplex PCR reads with MiXCR, giving one entry per CDR3 protein. The sample lists about 310,000 distinct CDR3 sequences, roughly a fifth occurring once. Sequences were derived from peripheral blood mononuclear cells (PBMCs), sampled when the disease was refractory, from a patient treated with antithyroid drugs. Receptor source: a female donor with Graves disease. The CDR3 runs from the conserved cysteine through the conserved F or W. A D gene is named only where the DNA matches it firmly. Size values are once, few and many counts, or a class for expanded clones, and some rows have none.

D gene: NA
clone size: few
J gene: TRBJ1-1
V gene: TRBV4-2
CDR3 DNA: TGTGCCAGCAGCCCGGTTCTAAAGACAGATGCTAACACTGAAGCTTTCTTT
CDR3 protein: CASSPVLKTDANTEAFF

D gene: NA
clone size: many
J gene: TRBJ1-1
V gene: TRBV3-1
CDR3 DNA: TGTGCCAGCAGCCAAGATCTTTCAGGGCTTAGAACTGAAGCTTTCTTT
CDR3 protein: CASSQDLSGLRTEAFF

D gene: TRBD2
clone size: many
J gene: TRBJ2-5
V gene: TRBV20-1
CDR3 DNA: TGCAGTGCTAAGGTCCCTAGCGGTGGAAGATGGGAGACCCAGTACTTC
CDR3 protein: CSAKVPSGGRWETQYF

D gene: NA
clone size: many
J gene: TRBJ2-7
V gene: TRBV25-1
CDR3 DNA: TGTGCCAGCAGTGACCAGGGGTTAGAGCAGTACTTC
CDR3 protein: CASSDQGLEQYF

D gene: NA
clone size: many
J gene: TRBJ1-6
V gene: TRBV28
CDR3 DNA: TGTGCCAGCAGTTTAGAGGACAGCTATAATTCACCCCTCCACTTT
CDR3 protein: CASSLEDSYNSPLHF

D gene: TRBD1
clone size: NA
J gene: TRBJ1-5
V gene: TRBV19
CDR3 DNA: TGTGCCAGTCTAGACAGGGGTAAGGTTCAGCCCCAGCATTTT
CDR3 protein: CASLDRGKVQPQHF

D gene: NA
clone size: few
J gene: TRBJ2-7
V gene: TRBV27
CDR3 DNA: TGTGCCAGCAGCAACAGGCCGCCCTCCTACGAGCAGTACTTC
CDR3 protein: CASSNRPPSYEQYF

D gene: NA
clone size: NA
J gene: TRBJ2-7
V gene: TRBV6-1
CDR3 DNA: TGTGCCAGCAGATTAGGGGTGGGCGAGCAGTACTTC
CDR3 protein: CASRLGVGEQYF

D gene: TRBD2
clone size: NA
J gene: TRBJ2-7
V gene: TRBV6-1
CDR3 DNA: TGTGCCAGCAGCCCCTTCTATTCAGCGGGAATCCTCCACGAGCAGTACTTC
CDR3 protein: CASSPFYSAGILHEQYF

D gene: NA
clone size: many
J gene: TRBJ2-7
V gene: TRBV7-2
CDR3 DNA: TGTGCCAGCAGCTTAGCGGCGACAGACTACTACGAGCAGTACTTC
CDR3 protein: CASSLAATDYYEQYF

D gene: NA
clone size: many
J gene: TRBJ2-7
V gene: TRBV4-3
CDR3 DNA: TGCGCCAGCAGCCAAGATAAGGGGAACTACGAGCAGTACTTC
CDR3 protein: CASSQDKGNYEQYF

D gene: TRBD1
clone size: once
J gene: TRBJ2-3
V gene: TRBV6-5
CDR3 DNA: TGTGCCAGCAGTTACTTACCGGGACAGGGGAGGTGGTACACAGATACGCAGTATTTT
CDR3 protein: CASSYLPGQGRWYTDTQYF

D gene: TRBD1
clone size: many
J gene: TRBJ1-4
V gene: TRBV2
CDR3 DNA: TGTGCCAGCAGTGAAACAGGGGGCACTAATGAAAAACTGTTTTTT
CDR3 protein: CASSETGGTNEKLFF

D gene: TRBD1
clone size: many
J gene: TRBJ1-4
V gene: TRBV7-2
CDR3 DNA: TGTGCCAGCAGCCCGGACAGGTGGAATGAAAAACTGTTTTTT
CDR3 protein: CASSPDRWNEKLFF

D gene: NA
clone size: NA
J gene: TRBJ2-2
V gene: TRBV7-9
CDR3 DNA: TGTGCCAGCCAAGACTGGAGCGGAACCGGGGAGCTGTTTTTT
CDR3 protein: CASQDWSGTGELFF

D gene: NA
clone size: few
J gene: TRBJ2-3
V gene: TRBV6-9
CDR3 DNA: TGTGCCAGCAGTTACTCTGACGGGAGCACAGATACGCAGTATTTT
CDR3 protein: CASSYSDGSTDTQYF

D gene: NA
clone size: many
J gene: TRBJ1-4
V gene: TRBV11-2
CDR3 DNA: TGTGCCAGCAGCTTATCGGGGGTGAATGAAAAACTGTTTTTT
CDR3 protein: CASSLSGVNEKLFF

D gene: TRBD2
clone size: few
J gene: TRBJ2-5
V gene: TRBV20-1
CDR3 DNA: TGCAGTGCCCCCCCTATAGCGGGAGAAGTGGAGACCCAGTACTTC
CDR3 protein: CSAPPIAGEVETQYF

D gene: NA
clone size: many
J gene: TRBJ1-5
V gene: TRBV3-1
CDR3 DNA: TGTGCCAGCAGCCAATTCCGTGATGGGCATCAGCCCCAGCATTTT
CDR3 protein: CASSQFRDGHQPQHF

D gene: NA
clone size: many
J gene: TRBJ1-6
V gene: TRBV28
CDR3 DNA: TGTGCCAGCAGTTTAGCAAGGACACCGGCCGATCCACCCCTCCACTTT
CDR3 protein: CASSLARTPADPPLHF

D gene: NA
clone size: many
J gene: TRBJ1-6
V gene: TRBV6-1
CDR3 DNA: TGTGCCAGCAATCGAGGGGCGAGCAGTTCACCCCTCCACTTT
CDR3 protein: CASNRGASSSPLHF

D gene: TRBD2
clone size: few
J gene: TRBJ2-2
V gene: TRBV6-1
CDR3 DNA: TGTGCCAGCAGAGAGGCCCCTAGCGGGAGCACCCCCGGGGAGCTGTTTTTT
CDR3 protein: CASREAPSGSTPGELFF

D gene: TRBD1
clone size: NA
J gene: TRBJ2-7
V gene: TRBV29-1
CDR3 DNA: TGCAGCGTTTTCCTACAGGGGACCTACGAGCAGTACTTC
CDR3 protein: CSVFLQGTYEQYF

D gene: NA
clone size: few
J gene: TRBJ2-4
V gene: TRBV7-9
CDR3 DNA: TGTGCCAGCAGCTTAGCGGACGGGAAAAACATTCAGTACTTC
CDR3 protein: CASSLADGKNIQYF

D gene: NA
clone size: few
J gene: TRBJ2-3
V gene: TRBV6-2/TRBV6-3
CDR3 DNA: TGTGCCAGCAGTGACTCCCCAGGGGGCACAGATACGCAGTATTTT
CDR3 protein: CASSDSPGGTDTQYF

D gene: NA
clone size: few
J gene: TRBJ2-7
V gene: TRBV12-3/TRBV12-4
CDR3 DNA: TGTGCCAGCAGTTCCCCCAGACAACCCTACGAGCAGTACTTC
CDR3 protein: CASSSPRQPYEQYF

D gene: TRBD2
clone size: NA
J gene: TRBJ2-2
V gene: TRBV7-8
CDR3 DNA: TGTGCCAGCAGCCTATATAGCGGGAGAGGTACCGGGGAGCTGTTTTTT
CDR3 protein: CASSLYSGRGTGELFF

D gene: TRBD1
clone size: NA
J gene: TRBJ2-7
V gene: TRBV30
CDR3 DNA: TGTGCCTGGAGTGCCTGGGACAGGAGGACCTACGAGCAGTACTTC
CDR3 protein: CAWSAWDRRTYEQYF